A single sample is the source of the 13 T cell receptor beta chains below, sequenced in a study of T cell repertoires in cytomegalovirus infection. TCRdb called the reads again in MiXCR, with one record for every CDR3 protein. The sample comprises about 450,000 distinct CDR3 sequences, approximately 30% of which are singletons, and roughly an eighth rests with the top ten. The material sequenced was PBMCs. The receptors derive from a human donor in good health (CMV status not recorded). Some clones in this sample may be carry-over from other donors' samples.

The chain is built from TRBV2 and TRBJ2-7; a weak D match, TRBD1 (6 bases). CDR3 length: 13 amino acids. Trimming took 6 bases from V and 3 from J, leaving 12 bases between them. Germline values: CDR1 SNHLY, CDR2 FYNNEI. The CDR3, as DNA: TGTGCCAGCAGAAACAGGGTTTGCTACGAGCAGTACTTC. Translation: CASRNRVCYEQYF.

The rearrangement uses TRBV19 and TRBJ2-1, with a tentative D call TRBD2 (7 bases). V gave up 1 base and J gave up 6 bases, with 16 bases separating them. CDR1 and CDR2 (germline): LNHDA, SQIVND (reference sequence). The CDR3 length is 16 residues. The CDR3: CASSIGGGANGNEQFF. In DNA form, the CDR3 reads TGTGCCAGTAGTATAGGAGGGGGGGCGAACGGCAATGAGCAGTTCTTC.

The chain is built from TRBV20-1 and TRBJ2-3, with D possibly matching TRBD2 (7 bases). The germline CDR1 and CDR2 sequences are DFQATT and SNEGSKA (reference sequence). The CDR3 spans 16 residues. Trimming stripped 6 bases from V and 2 bases from J, with 21 bases between. In DNA, the CDR3 is TGCAGTGCCTATTCCCCTGCGGGGGCGCCCACAGATACGCAGTATTTT. Translating it yields CSAYSPAGAPTDTQYF.

This clonotype has a handful of counts. The chain joins TRBV28 to TRBJ2-4, with D unclear. V gave up 5 bases and J gave up 5 bases, with 16 bases separating them. This CDR3 has 15 residues. Germline V gene sequence: CDR1 MDHEN, CDR2 SYDVKM. The CDR3 sequence: CASSRPSIQQNIQYF. For the CDR3, the DNA is TGTGCCAGCAGTCGCCCATCAATTCAGCAAAACATTCAGTACTTC.

A few counts support this clonotype. The chain couples TRBV5-4 to TRBJ2-1; TRBD2 is a possible D gene (6 bases). V dropped 0 bases and J dropped 5 bases, with 12 bases sitting between them. CDR1 SGHNT and CDR2 YYREEE come from the germline V gene (reference sequence). This CDR3 has 15 residues. CDR3 DNA sequence: TGTGCCAGCAGCTTGGCCCTGGGGAGGAACAATGAGCAGTTCTTC. Its translation: CASSLALGRNNEQFF.

There are a few counts of this clonotype. The J gene is TRBJ2-3, the V gene TRBV24-1, with 8 nucleotides matching TRBD1. This CDR3 has 16 residues. With 0 bases clipped from V and 4 bases from J, the junction kept 5 bases outside the gene matches. Germline V lookup: CDR1 KGHDR, CDR2 SFDVKD. The CDR3 DNA follows: TGTGCCACCAGTGATTTGTCCAGGGGGCAGGCAGATACGCAGTATTTT. It is translated as CATSDLSRGQADTQYF.

This clonotype has just a few counts. The rearrangement joins TRBV6-1 to TRBJ2-1; the match to TRBD2 covers 16 bases. V was pared by 10 bases and J by 2 bases, with 8 bases of the junction left unmatched. This CDR3 has 17 amino acids. Germline values: CDR1 MNHNS, CDR2 SASEGT. The CDR3 region has the DNA TGTGCCACGCTTGGGACTAGCGGGGGGGCAGCCTACAATGAGCAGTTCTTC. The encoded protein is CATLGTSGGAAYNEQFF.

This clonotype was detected a few times. The chain employs TRBV19 and TRBJ2-7, with D hard to call. V gave up 2 bases and J gave up 1 base, with 9 bases separating them. Germline V gene lookup returns CDR1 LNHDA and CDR2 SQIVND (reference sequence). This CDR3 contains 14 residues. The CDR3 is CASSILVTSYEQYF. In DNA form, the CDR3 reads TGTGCCAGTAGTATACTAGTGACATCCTACGAGCAGTACTTC.

This clonotype was recorded a few times. The V call is TRBV6-6, the J call TRBJ1-4; D gene ambiguous. V lost 0 bases and J lost 11, with 25 bases in between. The CDR3 spans 18 residues. Per germline, CDR1 MNHNY and CDR2 SVGAGI (reference sequence). The DNA for the CDR3 is TGTGCCAGCAGTTACTCGACGACCTCTAATCGAATGAGTCAGAAACTGTTTTTT. It codes for CASSYSTTSNRMSQKLFF.

Regarding this clonotype: This likely comes from a read error, as the CDR3 has no conserved phenylalanine or tryptophan at its end. The chain uses TRBV20-1 and TRBJ1-2, with 7 bases fitting TRBD1. The CDR3 is 15 amino acids. Germline CDR1 and CDR2: DFQATT and SNEGSKA (reference sequence). The junction had 12 bases not matched to a gene; V was cut back by 0 bases and J by 8 bases. The CDR3 is CSARDHHRGVEGYTL. As DNA, the CDR3 is TGCAGTGCTAGAGACCACCACAGGGGAGTAGAGGGCTACACCTTA.

This clonotype was picked up one time. The V call is TRBV5-6, the J call TRBJ1-5; the match to TRBD1 covers 8 bases. Unmatched junction bases numbered 9, after V lost 3 bases and J lost 10 bases. This CDR3 is 14 amino acids long. Looked up from germline, CDR1 is SGHDT and CDR2 is YYEEEE. The CDR3 loop is CASSYGTGGEPQHF. The DNA for the CDR3 is TGTGCCAGCAGCTATGGGACAGGCGGAGAACCCCAGCATTTT.

The chain combines TRBV12-3 or TRBV12-4 with TRBJ1-5; D may be TRBD1 (5 bases). This CDR3 contains 14 residues. The V gene lost 6 bases and the J gene lost 0 bases, with 9 bases spanning the gap. The chain's CDR3 is CASRPQGSNQPQHF. CDR3 sequence (DNA): TGTGCCAGCAGACCCCAGGGTAGCAATCAGCCCCAGCATTTT.

The CDR3 spells CASSLGLTRNTEAFF. The DNA of the CDR3 is TGCGCCAGCAGCTTGGGTCTTACTCGGAACACTGAAGCTTTCTTT. This chain joins TRBV5-1 and TRBJ1-1; D not resolved. The CDR3 covers 15 residues. V was clipped by 0 bases and J by 1 base, with 10 bases between them. Germline V CDR1 and CDR2: SGHRS, YFSETQ.